This TCR beta chain was captured in a study of blood T cell repertoires in COVID-19. Study in general: The cDNA or gDNA used as material had been derived from T cells, B-cell-depleted T cells, or PBMCs.

Sequencing used immunoSEQ multiplex PCR; TCRdb keeps in-frame clones, though not all of them. The sample includes about 270,000 clones, approximately 92% of them seen just once. Trimming took off 3 bases at V and 0 bases at J, with 12 bases between the two ends. Germline values: CDR1 KGHSH, CDR2 LQKENI. The CDR3 consists of 16 residues. Symptom resolution, clearance, or two negative PCRs marked the recovered donors of Cohort 3. Sequencing used PBMCs or T cells enriched from blood (not recorded which). The TCR originated in a woman under 30 who had recovered from COVID-19. The chain employs TRBV18 and TRBJ1-3; D might be TRBD1 (5 bases). In DNA, the CDR3 is TGTGCCAGCTCACCCCCTGGGGGACTCTCTGGAAACACCATATATTTT. It yields the protein CASSPPGGLSGNTIYF.